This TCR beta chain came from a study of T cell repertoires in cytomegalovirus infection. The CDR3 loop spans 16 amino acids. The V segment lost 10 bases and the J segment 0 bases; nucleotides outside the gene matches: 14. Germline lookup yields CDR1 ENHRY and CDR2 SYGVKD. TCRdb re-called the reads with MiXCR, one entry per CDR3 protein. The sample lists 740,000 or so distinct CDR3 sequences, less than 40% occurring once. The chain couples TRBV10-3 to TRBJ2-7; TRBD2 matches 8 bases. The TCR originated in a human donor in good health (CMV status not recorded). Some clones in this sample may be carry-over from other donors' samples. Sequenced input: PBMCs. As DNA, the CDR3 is TGTGCCAGCCAAAGAATGGCGGGAGGACCCTCCTACGAGCAGTACTTC. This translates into CASQRMAGGPSYEQYF.